This is a list of T cell receptor beta chains from one sample in a study of blood T cell repertoires in COVID-19. Repertoires were generated with immunoSEQ multiplex PCR, while TCRdb's copy carries only in-frame clones and drops some. The table includes around 150,000 clones, approximately 86% detected once. The sequencing input was peripheral blood. The receptors come from a man aged 55-75 years with acute or convalescent COVID-19. Each CDR3 is given with its conserved first and last residue. The D gene is left open where the match is weak. A clone size is listed for some rows: how often the clone was seen (once, few, many), or a class if it is expanded.

TGCGCCAGCAGCCGAGGACAGCCACAAGAGACCCAGTACTTC,CASSRGQPQETQYF,TRBV5-1,.,.,TRBJ2-5
TGTGCCAGCAGCTTAGCTCGCCTAGAAACCCAGTACTTC,CASSLARLETQYF,TRBV7-8,.,.,TRBJ2-5
TGCAGCGTTGAGACGGGCTCTGGAAACACCATATATTTT,CSVETGSGNTIYF,TRBV29-1,.,.,TRBJ1-3
TGTGCCAGCAGCAATCGGACTAGCGGGAGGACATTTCAAGAGACCCAGTACTTC,CASSNRTSGRTFQETQYF,TRBV7-7,TRBD2,once,TRBJ2-5
TGTGCCAGTTCATTCACAGGGTTGCAGGGGAAGACCCAGTACTTC,CASSFTGLQGKTQYF,TRBV7-3,.,.,TRBJ2-5
TGTGCCAGCAGCGTAGAAGGGAGGCCTAATTCACCCCTCCACTTT,CASSVEGRPNSPLHF,TRBV9,.,.,TRBJ1-6
TGTGCCAGCAGCGTAGACAGTAGGAACACTGAAGCTTTCTTT,CASSVDSRNTEAFF,TRBV9,.,.,TRBJ1-1
TGTGCCACCAGTGACGGACAGGGGACTCAGCCCCAGCATTTT,CATSDGQGTQPQHF,TRBV24-1,TRBD1,once,TRBJ1-5
TGTGCCAGTCGGGACAGAATGAACACCGGGGAGCTGTTTTTT,CASRDRMNTGELFF,TRBV19,TRBD1,.,TRBJ2-2
TGTGCCAGCAGCCTCCAGGGGAGTAATGAAAAACTGTTTTTT,CASSLQGSNEKLFF,TRBV14,.,.,TRBJ1-4
TGTGCCACAAAAACAGGGGACAACTATGGCTACACCTTC,CATKTGDNYGYTF,TRBV15,TRBD1,many,TRBJ1-2
TGCGCCAGCAGGGGACTTTCTCCCTCCGGGGAGCTGTTTTTT,CASRGLSPSGELFF,TRBV5-1,.,.,TRBJ2-2
TGTGCCAGCAGCTCGGCAGAAGCGGGAGGGAACAATGAGCAGTTCTTC,CASSSAEAGGNNEQFF,TRBV13,TRBD2,.,TRBJ2-1
TGTGCCACCAGTGCCCCAGACAGGCCCCTCTACAATGAGCAGTTCTTC,CATSAPDRPLYNEQFF,TRBV24-1,.,.,TRBJ2-1
TGTGCCAGCAGCCCCTGGGCGGGTTCCTCCTACGAGCAGTACTTC,CASSPWAGSSYEQYF,TRBV5-6,.,.,TRBJ2-7
TGCGCCAGCAGCAGACAGGGGACGAACACTGAAGCTTTCTTT,CASSRQGTNTEAFF,TRBV5-1,TRBD1,.,TRBJ1-1
TGCGCCAGCAGCGAGGGGGGGCCCAACTATGGCTACACCTTC,CASSEGGPNYGYTF,TRBV5-1,.,.,TRBJ1-2
TGTGCCAGCAGCTTAGGTAGCCTAGCGGCCTTAGCCAAAAACATTCAGTACTTC,CASSLGSLAALAKNIQYF,TRBV7-2,TRBD2,once,TRBJ2-4
TGTGCCAGCAGCTTACAATTTCGGGGACTACCCTACACCGGGGAGCTGTTTTTT,CASSLQFRGLPYTGELFF,TRBV11-3,TRBD2,once,TRBJ2-2
TGCGCCAGCAGCCTCGGGGTTAATGAAAAACTGTTTTTT,CASSLGVNEKLFF,TRBV5-1,.,.,TRBJ1-4
TGTGCCATCAGTGAACATAACCAGAACACTGAAGCTTTCTTT,CAISEHNQNTEAFF,TRBV10-3,.,.,TRBJ1-1
TGCGCCAGCAGCACAGGGGGCGCAGGAACTGAAGCTTTCTTT,CASSTGGAGTEAFF,TRBV5-1,TRBD1,.,TRBJ1-1
TGTGCCAGCAGCGCTAGCGGACCTAGCACAGATACGCAGTATTTT,CASSASGPSTDTQYF,TRBV9,TRBD2,.,TRBJ2-3
TGTGCCAGCAGTTTGAGGGGGAGCCCTGGGGCCAACGTCCTGACTTTC,CASSLRGSPGANVLTF,TRBV28,.,.,TRBJ2-6
TGCGCCAGCAGCCAGGGGACTACTTCTGGGGCCAACGTCCTGACTTTC,CASSQGTTSGANVLTF,TRBV5-1,.,.,TRBJ2-6
TGTGCCAGCAGTTTACCAGGACGGACAGGGGGTCTCGAGACCCAGTACTTC,CASSLPGRTGGLETQYF,TRBV28,TRBD1,.,TRBJ2-5
TGTGCCAGCAGCCACCTAAACACCGGGGAGCTGTTTTTT,CASSHLNTGELFF,TRBV14,.,.,TRBJ2-2
TGTGCCAGCAGTCCCCCCGGCTATGGCTACACCTTC,CASSPPGYGYTF,TRBV28,.,.,TRBJ1-2
TGTGCCAGCAGTGAAAGGGGGGGCCGCGCGAACACTGAAGCTTTCTTT,CASSERGGRANTEAFF,TRBV2,.,.,TRBJ1-1
TGTGCCAGCTCACCGATGGGCCCGGCTGAAGCTTTCTTT,CASSPMGPAEAFF,TRBV18,.,.,TRBJ1-1
TGTGCCAGCAGCAGGGACAGACCCTACGAGCAGTACTTC,CASSRDRPYEQYF,TRBV7-2,TRBD1,.,TRBJ2-7
TGTGCCAGCGGGACAAACTATGGCTACACCTTC,CASGTNYGYTF,TRBV25-1,.,.,TRBJ1-2
TGTGCCAGCAGTTACTCGCGGGAGGGCCCTCGGTACGTGCAGTTCTTC,CASSYSREGPRYVQFF,TRBV6-5,TRBD2,.,TRBJ2-1
TGTGCCAGCAGCTTGGCAGCGATGTATGGCTACACCTTC,CASSLAAMYGYTF,TRBV5-5,.,.,TRBJ1-2
TGTGCCTGGAGTGTACGTAGCGAGCTGTTTTTT,CAWSVRSELFF,TRBV30,.,.,TRBJ2-2
TGCAGTTCAGGACGGGGCTATGGCTACACCTTC,CSSGRGYGYTF,TRBV20-1,.,.,TRBJ1-2
TGCGCCAGCAGCTTGGGTACGAGCTCTGGGGCCAACGTCCTGACTTTC,CASSLGTSSGANVLTF,TRBV5-1,.,.,TRBJ2-6